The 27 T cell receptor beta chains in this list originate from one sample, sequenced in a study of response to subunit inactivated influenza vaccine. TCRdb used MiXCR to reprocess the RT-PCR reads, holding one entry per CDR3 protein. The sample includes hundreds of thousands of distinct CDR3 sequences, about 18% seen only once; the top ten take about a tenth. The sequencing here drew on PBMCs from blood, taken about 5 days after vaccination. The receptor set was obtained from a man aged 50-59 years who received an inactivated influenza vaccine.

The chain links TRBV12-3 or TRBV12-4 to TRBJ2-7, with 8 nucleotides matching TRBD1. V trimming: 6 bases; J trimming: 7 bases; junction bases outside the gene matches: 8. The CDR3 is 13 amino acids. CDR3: CASRDDRGSEQYF. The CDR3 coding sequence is TGTGCCAGCAGGGACGACAGGGGCTCGGAGCAGTACTTC.

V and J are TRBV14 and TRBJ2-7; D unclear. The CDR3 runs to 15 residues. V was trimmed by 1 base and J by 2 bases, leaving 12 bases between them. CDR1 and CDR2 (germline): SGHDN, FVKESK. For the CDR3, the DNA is TGTGCCAGCAGCCAAGCAGGCGGCACACCCTACGAGCAGTACTTC. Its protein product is CASSQAGGTPYEQYF.

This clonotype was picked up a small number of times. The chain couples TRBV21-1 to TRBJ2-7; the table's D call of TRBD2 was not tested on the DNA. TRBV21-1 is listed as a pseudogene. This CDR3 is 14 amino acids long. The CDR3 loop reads CARSPFDRSYEQYF. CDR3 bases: TGTGCCAGATCTCCCTTCGACAGGTCCTACGAGCAGTACTTC.

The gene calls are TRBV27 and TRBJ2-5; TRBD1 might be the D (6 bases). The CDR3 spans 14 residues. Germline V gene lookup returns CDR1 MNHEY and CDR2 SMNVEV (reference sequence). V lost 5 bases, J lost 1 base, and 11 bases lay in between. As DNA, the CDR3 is TGTGCCAGCAGTCTCCGGGACACCCAAGAGACCCAGTACTTC. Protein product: CASSLRDTQETQYF.

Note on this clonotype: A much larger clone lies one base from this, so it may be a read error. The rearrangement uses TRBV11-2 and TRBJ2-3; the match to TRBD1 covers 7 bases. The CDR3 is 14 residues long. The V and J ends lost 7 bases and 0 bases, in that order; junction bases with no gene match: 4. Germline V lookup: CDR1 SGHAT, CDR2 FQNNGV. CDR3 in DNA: TGTGCCAGCACCCCGGGACAGAGCACAGATACGCAGTATTTT. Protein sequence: CASTPGQSTDTQYF.

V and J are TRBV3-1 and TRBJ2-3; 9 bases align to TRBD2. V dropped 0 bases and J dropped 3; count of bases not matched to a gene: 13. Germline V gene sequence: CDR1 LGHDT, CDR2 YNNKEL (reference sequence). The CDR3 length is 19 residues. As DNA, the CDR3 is TGTGCCAGCAGCCAAGATAAGAGGGCTAGCGGGGACCTTACAGATACGCAGTATTTT. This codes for CASSQDKRASGDLTDTQYF.

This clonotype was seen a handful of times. CDR3 amino acids: CASSRLPPGPRETQYF. The DNA for the CDR3 is TGTGCCAGCAGCCGACTCCCACCGGGACCCCGGGAGACCCAGTACTTC. The chain couples TRBV28 to TRBJ2-5; D is possibly TRBD1 or TRBD2 (5 bases each). From germline, CDR1 is MDHEN and CDR2 SYDVKM. The CDR3 totals 16 residues. V lost 6 bases, J lost 5 bases, and 22 bases lay in between.

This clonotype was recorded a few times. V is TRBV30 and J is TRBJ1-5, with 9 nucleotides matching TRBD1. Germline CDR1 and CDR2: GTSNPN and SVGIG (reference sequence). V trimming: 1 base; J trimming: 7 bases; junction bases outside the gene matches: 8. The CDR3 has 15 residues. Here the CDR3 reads CAWSAKDRGRQPQHF. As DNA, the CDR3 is TGTGCCTGGAGTGCCAAGGACAGGGGAAGGCAGCCCCAGCATTTT.

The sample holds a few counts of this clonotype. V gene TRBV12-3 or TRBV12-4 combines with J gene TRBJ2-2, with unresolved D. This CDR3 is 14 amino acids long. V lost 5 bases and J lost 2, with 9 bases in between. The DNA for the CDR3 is TGTGCCAGCAGTGGGAAACATAACACCGGGGAGCTGTTTTTT. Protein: CASSGKHNTGELFF.

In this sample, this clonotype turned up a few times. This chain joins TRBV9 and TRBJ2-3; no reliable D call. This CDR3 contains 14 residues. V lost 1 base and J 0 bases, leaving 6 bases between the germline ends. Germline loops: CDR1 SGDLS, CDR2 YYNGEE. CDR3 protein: CASSVTGSTDTQYF. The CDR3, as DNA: TGTGCCAGCAGCGTAACCGGGAGCACAGATACGCAGTATTTT.

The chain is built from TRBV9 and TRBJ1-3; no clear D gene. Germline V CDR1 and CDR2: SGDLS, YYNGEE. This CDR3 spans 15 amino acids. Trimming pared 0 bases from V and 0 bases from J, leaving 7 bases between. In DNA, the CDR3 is TGTGCCAGCAGCGTAGGGCAGCACTCTGGAAACACCATATATTTT. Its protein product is CASSVGQHSGNTIYF. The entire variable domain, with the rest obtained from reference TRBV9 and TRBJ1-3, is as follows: DSGVTQTPKHLITATGQRVTLRCSPRSGDLSVYWYQQSLDQGLQFLIQYYNGEERAKGNILERFSAQQFPDLHSELNLSSLELGDSALYFCASSVGQHSGNTIYFGEGSWLTVV.

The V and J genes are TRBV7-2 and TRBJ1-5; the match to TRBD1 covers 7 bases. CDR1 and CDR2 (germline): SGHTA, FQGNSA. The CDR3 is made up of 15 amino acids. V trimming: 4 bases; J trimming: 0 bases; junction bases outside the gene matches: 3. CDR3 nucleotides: TGTGCCAGCAGCTGGGGACAGACTAGCAATCAGCCCCAGCATTTT. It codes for CASSWGQTSNQPQHF.

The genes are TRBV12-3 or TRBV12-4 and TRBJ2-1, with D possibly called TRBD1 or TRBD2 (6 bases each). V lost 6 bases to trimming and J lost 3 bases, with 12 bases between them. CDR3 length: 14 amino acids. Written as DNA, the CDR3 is TGTGCCAGCAGACCCGGGGGCGACTACAATGAGCAGTTCTTC. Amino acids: CASRPGGDYNEQFF.

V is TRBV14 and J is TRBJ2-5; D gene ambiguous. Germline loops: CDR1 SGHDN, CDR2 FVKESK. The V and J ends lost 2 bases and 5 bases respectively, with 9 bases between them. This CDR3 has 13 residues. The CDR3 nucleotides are TGTGCCAGCAGCCAATTCGGGCGGGAGACCCAGTACTTC. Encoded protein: CASSQFGRETQYF. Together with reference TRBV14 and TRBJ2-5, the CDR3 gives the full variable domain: EAGVTQFPSHSVIEKGQTVTLRCDPISGHDNLYWYRRVMGKEIKFLLHFVKESKQDESGMPNNRFLAERTGGTYSTLKVQPAELEDSGVYFCASSQFGRETQYFGPGTRLLVL.

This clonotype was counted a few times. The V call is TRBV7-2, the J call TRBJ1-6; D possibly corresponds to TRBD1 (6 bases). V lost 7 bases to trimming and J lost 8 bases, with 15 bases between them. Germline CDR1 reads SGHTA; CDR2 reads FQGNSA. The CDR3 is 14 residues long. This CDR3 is CASTRGGLYSPLHF. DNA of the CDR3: TGTGCCAGCACGAGGGGGGGTTTGTATTCACCCCTCCACTTT.

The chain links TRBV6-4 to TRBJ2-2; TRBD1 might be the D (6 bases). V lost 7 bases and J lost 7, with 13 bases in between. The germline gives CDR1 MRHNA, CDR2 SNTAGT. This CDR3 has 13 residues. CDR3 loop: CASTGQSGGELFF. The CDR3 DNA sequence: TGTGCCAGCACAGGACAGTCTGGCGGGGAGCTGTTTTTT.

The CDR3 sequence: CASSLATAPAGLEQYF. The CDR3 DNA is TGTGCCAGCAGCTTAGCCACAGCTCCGGCGGGCCTCGAGCAGTACTTC. This chain uses TRBV7-2 with TRBJ2-7; TRBD2 is a possible D gene (5 bases). Germline V gives CDR1 SGHTA, CDR2 FQGNSA. The CDR3 contains 16 residues. V was clipped by 0 bases and J by 6 bases, with 18 bases between them.

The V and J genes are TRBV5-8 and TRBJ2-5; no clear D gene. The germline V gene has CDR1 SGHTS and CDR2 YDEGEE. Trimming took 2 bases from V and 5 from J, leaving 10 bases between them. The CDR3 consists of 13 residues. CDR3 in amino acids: CASSFSPAETQYF. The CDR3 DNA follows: TGTGCCAGCAGCTTCTCACCGGCGGAGACCCAGTACTTC.

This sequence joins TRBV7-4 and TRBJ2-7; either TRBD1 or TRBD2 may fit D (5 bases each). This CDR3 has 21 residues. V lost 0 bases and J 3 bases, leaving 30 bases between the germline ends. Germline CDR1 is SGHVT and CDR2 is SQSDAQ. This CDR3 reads CASSLAPGPPTLQGRLYEQYF. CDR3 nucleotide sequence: TGTGCCAGCAGCTTAGCACCTGGGCCACCTACTCTCCAGGGACGGCTCTACGAGCAGTACTTC. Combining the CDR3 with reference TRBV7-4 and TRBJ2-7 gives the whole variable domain GAGVSQSPRYKVAKRGRDVALRCDSISGHVTLYWYRQTLGQGSEVLTYSQSDAQRDKSGRPSGRFSAERPERSVSTLKIQRTEQGDSAVYLCASSLAPGPPTLQGRLYEQYFGPGTRLTVT.

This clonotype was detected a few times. The CDR3 region has the DNA TGCGCCAGCAGCCAAGAGCTTTCGGCTCAGCCCCAGCATTTT. Protein: CASSQELSAQPQHF. The V gene is TRBV4-1, the J gene TRBJ1-5; D remains ambiguous. This CDR3 has 14 residues. Germline lookup yields CDR1 MGHRA and CDR2 YSYEKL. V lost 0 bases to trimming and J lost 6 bases, with 9 bases between them.

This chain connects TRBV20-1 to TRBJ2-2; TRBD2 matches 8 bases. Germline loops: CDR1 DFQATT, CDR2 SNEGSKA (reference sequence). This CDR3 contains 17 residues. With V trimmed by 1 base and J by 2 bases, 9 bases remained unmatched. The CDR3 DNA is TGCAGTGCTAGAGGTGTTAGCGGGGTCCCCAACACCGGGGAGCTGTTTTTT. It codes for CSARGVSGVPNTGELFF.

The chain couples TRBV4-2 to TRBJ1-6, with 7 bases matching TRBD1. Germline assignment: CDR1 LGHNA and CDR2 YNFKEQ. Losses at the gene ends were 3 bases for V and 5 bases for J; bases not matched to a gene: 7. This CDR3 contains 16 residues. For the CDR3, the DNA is TGTGCCAGCAGCCATTCTAGGGGGCGGAATAATTCACCCCTCCACTTT. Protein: CASSHSRGRNNSPLHF.

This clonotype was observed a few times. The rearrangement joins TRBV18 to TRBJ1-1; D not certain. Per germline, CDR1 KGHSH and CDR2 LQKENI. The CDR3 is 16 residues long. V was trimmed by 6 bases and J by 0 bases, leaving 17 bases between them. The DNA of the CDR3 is TGTGCCAGCTCCCTCCGGGCGGGGTGGTTGAACACTGAAGCTTTCTTT. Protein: CASSLRAGWLNTEAFF.

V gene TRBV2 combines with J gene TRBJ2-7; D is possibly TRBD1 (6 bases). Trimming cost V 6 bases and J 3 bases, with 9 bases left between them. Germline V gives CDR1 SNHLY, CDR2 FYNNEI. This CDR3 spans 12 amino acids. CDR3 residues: CASRGQSYEQYF. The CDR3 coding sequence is TGTGCCAGCAGAGGACAGAGCTACGAGCAGTACTTC.

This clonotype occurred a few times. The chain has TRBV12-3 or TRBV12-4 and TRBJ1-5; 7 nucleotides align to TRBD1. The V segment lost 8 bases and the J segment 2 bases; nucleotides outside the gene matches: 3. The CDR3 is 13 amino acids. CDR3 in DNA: TGTGCCAGCGCGGACAGGCGCAATCAGCCCCAGCATTTT. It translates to CASADRRNQPQHF.

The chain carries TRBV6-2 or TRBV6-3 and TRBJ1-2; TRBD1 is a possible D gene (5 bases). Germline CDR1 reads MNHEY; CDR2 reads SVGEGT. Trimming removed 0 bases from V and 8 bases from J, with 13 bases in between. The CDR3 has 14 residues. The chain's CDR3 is CASSYSRGPPGYTF. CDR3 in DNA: TGTGCCAGCAGTTACTCGAGGGGCCCTCCGGGCTACACCTTC.

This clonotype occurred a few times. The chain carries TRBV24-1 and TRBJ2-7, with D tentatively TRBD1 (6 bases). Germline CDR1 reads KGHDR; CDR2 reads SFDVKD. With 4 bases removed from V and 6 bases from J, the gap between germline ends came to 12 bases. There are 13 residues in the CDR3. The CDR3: CATSDQTGREQYF. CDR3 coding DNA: TGTGCCACCAGTGACCAGACAGGACGCGAGCAGTACTTC.